This entry concerns a single TCR beta chain. What it binds is not known. V shed 4 bases, J shed 3 bases, and the junction held 0 bases outside the gene matches. CDR1 and CDR2 from the germline V gene are MNHEY and SVGAGI. This CDR3 comprises 13 residues. This sample is part of a study of OX40 agonist ivuxolimab in advanced cancers. Study-level results: The CD4+ and CD8+ T cells in the blood had expanded clonally by week 6 at 0.1 to 3.0 mg/kg.

TCRdb keeps only in-frame clones here, not all; method: immunoSEQ multiplex PCR. Among around 60,000 clones, more than 80% were seen once, and the ten largest hold under 2%. The sample was CD4+ or CD8+ T cells sorted from blood, taken in a trial of the OX40 agonist ivuxolimab. This clonotype originated in an adult with an advanced solid tumor such as melanoma, head and neck, liver or kidney cancer. The chain recombines TRBV6-5 with TRBJ2-3; 8 bases agree with TRBD2. The CDR3 region has the DNA TGTGCCAGCAGTTTAGCGGGGACAGATACGCAGTATTTT. Its translation is CASSLAGTDTQYF.